These T cell receptor beta chains were read from a single sample in a study of blood T cell repertoires in COVID-19. Only in-frame clones appear in the TCRdb table, and some are missing; sequencing was by immunoSEQ multiplex PCR. The sample lists over 200,000 clones, about 90% occurring once. The sample consisted of peripheral blood. These receptors were collected from a middle-aged man with active or convalescent COVID-19. Each CDR3 is given with its conserved first and last residue. The order of the fields is D gene, clone size, J gene, V gene, CDR3 protein, CDR3 DNA. A D gene is named only where the DNA matches it firmly. A clone size is listed for some rows: how often the clone was seen (once, few, many), or a class if it is expanded.

d_gene: .
abundance: .
j_gene: TRBJ1-5
v_gene: TRBV3-1/TRBV3-2
CDR3aa: CASSQGGGNQPQHF
CDR3nt: TGTGCCAGCAGCCAAGGGGGAGGCAATCAGCCCCAGCATTTT

d_gene: .
abundance: once
j_gene: TRBJ2-3
v_gene: TRBV7-6
CDR3aa: CASSLEQERTDTQYF
CDR3nt: TGTGCCAGCAGCTTAGAACAGGAGCGCACAGATACGCAGTATTTT

d_gene: .
abundance: once
j_gene: TRBJ2-1
v_gene: TRBV18
CDR3aa: CASEPIASYNEQFF
CDR3nt: TGTGCCAGCGAGCCCATAGCCTCCTACAATGAGCAGTTCTTC

d_gene: .
abundance: .
j_gene: TRBJ1-4
v_gene: TRBV11-2
CDR3aa: CASTKERQGYEKLFF
CDR3nt: TGTGCCAGCACCAAGGAGAGGCAGGGTTATGAAAAACTGTTTTTT

d_gene: .
abundance: once
j_gene: TRBJ1-1
v_gene: TRBV7-3
CDR3aa: CASSPGGNTEAFF
CDR3nt: TGTGCCAGCAGCCCCGGGGGAAACACTGAAGCTTTCTTT

d_gene: TRBD1
abundance: .
j_gene: TRBJ2-1
v_gene: TRBV5-1
CDR3aa: CASSNGQGSYNEQFF
CDR3nt: TGCGCCAGCAGCAATGGACAGGGGTCCTACAATGAGCAGTTCTTC

d_gene: TRBD2
abundance: .
j_gene: TRBJ2-3
v_gene: TRBV2
CDR3aa: CASSLTYNPLTGTSESTDTQYF
CDR3nt: TGTGCCAGCAGTCTTACATATAACCCCTTAACCGGGACTAGCGAGTCCACAGATACGCAGTATTTT

d_gene: TRBD2
abundance: .
j_gene: TRBJ2-1
v_gene: TRBV28
CDR3aa: CASSLTGLAGNNEQFF
CDR3nt: TGTGCCAGCAGTTTAACCGGACTAGCGGGAAACAATGAGCAGTTCTTC

d_gene: TRBD1
abundance: .
j_gene: TRBJ2-7
v_gene: TRBV18
CDR3aa: CASSPGDRGVILSYEQYF
CDR3nt: TGTGCCAGCTCACCTGGGGACAGGGGCGTAATCCTCTCTTACGAGCAGTACTTC

d_gene: .
abundance: .
j_gene: TRBJ2-3
v_gene: TRBV11-2
CDR3aa: CASSFKPPPDTQYF
CDR3nt: TGTGCCAGCAGCTTTAAGCCCCCCCCAGATACGCAGTATTTT

d_gene: .
abundance: .
j_gene: TRBJ2-7
v_gene: TRBV28
CDR3aa: CASSLFNRVEQYF
CDR3nt: TGTGCCAGCAGTTTATTCAACAGGGTCGAGCAGTACTTC

d_gene: .
abundance: .
j_gene: TRBJ1-2
v_gene: TRBV3-1/TRBV3-2
CDR3aa: CASSPSGGYGYTF
CDR3nt: TGTGCCAGCAGCCCCTCCGGGGGCTATGGCTACACCTTC

d_gene: .
abundance: .
j_gene: TRBJ1-3
v_gene: TRBV5-1
CDR3aa: CASSFWLSGDSGNTIYF
CDR3nt: TGCGCCAGCAGCTTTTGGTTGTCTGGAGACTCTGGAAACACCATATATTTT

d_gene: TRBD2
abundance: .
j_gene: TRBJ2-1
v_gene: TRBV30
CDR3aa: CAWSVLAFSSYNEQFF
CDR3nt: TGTGCCTGGAGTGTACTAGCGTTTAGCTCCTACAATGAGCAGTTCTTC

d_gene: .
abundance: .
j_gene: TRBJ2-7
v_gene: TRBV11-3
CDR3aa: CASSYPGTYEQYF
CDR3nt: TGTGCCAGCAGCTACCCCGGGACCTACGAGCAGTACTTC

d_gene: .
abundance: .
j_gene: TRBJ2-7
v_gene: TRBV14
CDR3aa: CASSQKQPYEQYF
CDR3nt: TGTGCCAGCAGCCAAAAACAGCCCTACGAGCAGTACTTC

d_gene: .
abundance: many
j_gene: TRBJ1-5
v_gene: TRBV19
CDR3aa: CASSPWGDSNQPQHF
CDR3nt: TGTGCCAGTAGTCCATGGGGGGATAGCAATCAGCCCCAGCATTTT